The 14 T cell receptor beta chains presented below share a single source sample, sequenced in a study of molecular identifiers for immune sequencing clone quantification. TCRdb reanalysed the PCR reads using MiXCR and keeps one entry per CDR3 protein. The sample holds about 68,000 distinct CDR3 sequences, around 18% seen once. Sequenced sample: naive CD8+ T cells from blood, with Jurkat cell RNA spiked in. The sample's subset: FACS-sorted CD8+CD4-CCR7+CD45RA+ naive T cells. The receptors originated from a human donor in good health. Some libraries in this study had Jurkat cell RNA spiked in.

The J gene is TRBJ2-7, the V gene TRBV4-2, with D perhaps matching TRBD1 (6 bases). Deletions cut 1 base from V and 0 bases from J, with 13 bases between. Germline-derived CDR1 and CDR2 are LGHNA and YNFKEQ. The CDR3 is 16 residues long. The CDR3 region is CASSQARTAYSYEQYF. The CDR3 DNA reads TGTGCCAGCAGCCAAGCGAGGACAGCCTACTCCTACGAGCAGTACTTC.

This clonotype showed up many times. CDR3 amino acids: CASSFGTETQYF. The CDR3 DNA follows: TGTGCCAGCAGTTTTGGGACGGAGACCCAGTACTTC. The chain carries TRBV12-3 or TRBV12-4 and TRBJ2-5; D possibly matches TRBD1 or TRBD2 (5 bases each). The CDR3 has 12 amino acids. V shed 3 bases and J shed 5 bases, with 7 bases lying between them.

In this sample, this clonotype turned up a few times. The gene calls are TRBV6-5 and TRBJ1-1; 7 positions match TRBD1. The ends lost 6 bases at V and 0 bases at J; junction bases unmatched: 7. Germline V gene data show CDR1 as MNHEY and CDR2 as SVGAGI. CDR3 length: 15 amino acids. CDR3 residues: CASSPTGLLNTEAFF. CDR3 in DNA: TGTGCCAGCAGCCCGACAGGGCTATTGAACACTGAAGCTTTCTTT.

This clonotype has a count of ten or more. The J gene is TRBJ1-1, the V gene TRBV19; D might be TRBD1 (5 bases). V shed 6 bases and J shed 6 bases, with 17 bases lying between them. CDR1 LNHDA and CDR2 SQIVND come from the germline V gene (reference sequence). The CDR3 spans 14 residues. The CDR3, as DNA: TGTGCCAGTAGGGGGGGACCAGACGGCCCTGAAGCTTTCTTT. Translation: CASRGGPDGPEAFF.

The V call is TRBV18, the J call TRBJ1-6; 8 positions agree with TRBD1. CDR3 length equals 14 residues. V shed 1 base, J shed 9 bases, and the junction held 2 bases outside the gene matches. Looked up from germline, CDR1 is KGHSH and CDR2 is LQKENI. CDR3 bases: TGTGCCAGCTCACCACTGGACAGGGCTTCACCCCTCCACTTT. It is translated as CASSPLDRASPLHF. Based on the CDR3 plus reference TRBV18 and TRBJ1-6, the full variable domain is NAGVMQNPRHLVRRRGQEARLRCSPMKGHSHVYWYRQLPEEGLKFMVYLQKENIIDESGMPKERFSAEFPKEGPSILRIQQVVRGDSAAYFCASSPLDRASPLHFGNGTRLTVT.

Details on this clonotype: A much more abundant neighbour one base away suggests this may be a read error. CDR3 coding DNA: TGTGCCAGCAGCCTCGTAGGGCTGAATCAGCCCCAGCATTTT. It translates to CASSLVGLNQPQHF. The rearrangement uses TRBV7-3 and TRBJ1-5; D remains unclear. CDR1 is SGHTA, CDR2 FQGTGA, per germline. The V gene lost 5 bases and the J gene lost 4 bases, with 12 bases spanning the gap. CDR3 length: 14 amino acids.

In this sample, this clonotype turned up many times. This chain connects TRBV4-1 to TRBJ1-1; TRBD1 matches at 8 bases. The CDR3 runs to 14 residues. Germline V lookup: CDR1 MGHRA, CDR2 YSYEKL. V was pared by 6 bases and J by 5 bases, with 8 bases of the junction left unmatched. CDR3 protein: CASSPPGGWTEAFF. DNA of the CDR3: TGCGCCAGCAGTCCCCCAGGGGGCTGGACTGAAGCTTTCTTT.

This clonotype appeared a few times. Since a much larger clone is just one base distant, this may be a read error. The chain uses TRBV20-1 and TRBJ2-1, with D hard to call. The germline CDR1 and CDR2 sequences are DFQATT and SNEGSKA (reference sequence). CDR3 length: 13 residues. V was trimmed by 8 bases and J by 6 bases, leaving 17 bases between them. CDR3 nucleotide sequence: TGCAGTACCATCGCCCGCGGATTCAATGAGCAGTTCTTC. Translating it yields CSTIARGFNEQFF.

Remarks on this clonotype: One base away lies a much larger clone, so this may be a sequencing read error. The rearrangement uses TRBV7-9 and TRBJ2-3, with D possibly being TRBD2 (6 bases). Germline V CDR1 and CDR2: SEHNR, FQNEAQ (reference sequence). V was pared by 8 bases and J by 3 bases, with 18 bases between. The CDR3 sequence is 15 residues long. CDR3: CASGYEEGTTDTQYF. CDR3 in DNA: TGTGCCAGCGGCTATGAGGAGGGTACGACAGATACGCAGTATTTT.

In its sample, this clonotype was seen many times. V gene TRBV20-1 combines with J gene TRBJ2-1; TRBD2 matches at 13 bases. Germline V gives CDR1 DFQATT, CDR2 SNEGSKA (reference sequence). CDR3 length: 13 residues. The CDR3 region is CRRGTSGNNEQFF. CDR3 nucleotide sequence: TGCAGGAGAGGGACTAGCGGGAACAATGAGCAGTTCTTC.

With regard to this clonotype: A much larger clone is a single base away; this may be a read error. The chain carries TRBV9 and TRBJ1-4, with 7 nucleotides matching TRBD1. The V gene's germline CDR1 is SGDLS and CDR2 YYNGEE. This CDR3 spans 15 amino acids. DNA of the CDR3: TGTGCCAGCAGCGCCGGACAGGTGACTAGTGAAAAACTGTTTTTT. Encoded protein: CASSAGQVTSEKLFF.

Turning to this clonotype: A clone one base away is much larger, so this may be a read error. This chain connects TRBV27 to TRBJ2-1, with 9 bases that match TRBD2. Germline V gene lookup returns CDR1 MNHEY and CDR2 SMNVEV (reference sequence). Trimming at V came to 7 bases and at J to 4 bases, leaving 11 bases not matched to a gene. This CDR3 has 16 amino acids. The CDR3 coding sequence is TGTGCCAGCACTAAAGGGACTAGCAGGAGTTACAATGAGCAGTTCTTC. Translation gives CASTKGTSRSYNEQFF.

The table lists this clonotype with many counts. The CDR3 sequence: CASSLLGVSTDTQYF. Here the CDR3 DNA reads TGTGCCAGCAGTTTACTCGGAGTGAGCACAGATACGCAGTATTTT. The rearrangement links TRBV12-3 or TRBV12-4 to TRBJ2-3; D uncertain. The CDR3 is 15 amino acids. Trimming left V 2 bases short and J 0 bases short, with 9 bases between.

This clonotype was detected ten times or more. This sequence joins TRBV7-6 and TRBJ2-3; D is possibly TRBD2 (6 bases). V dropped 0 bases and J dropped 2 bases, with 12 bases sitting between them. Germline V CDR1 and CDR2: SGHVS, FNYEAQ. The CDR3 has 16 residues. The DNA for the CDR3 is TGTGCCAGCAGCTTAGCGTCGTCGGACTACACAGATACGCAGTATTTT. It is translated as CASSLASSDYTDTQYF.